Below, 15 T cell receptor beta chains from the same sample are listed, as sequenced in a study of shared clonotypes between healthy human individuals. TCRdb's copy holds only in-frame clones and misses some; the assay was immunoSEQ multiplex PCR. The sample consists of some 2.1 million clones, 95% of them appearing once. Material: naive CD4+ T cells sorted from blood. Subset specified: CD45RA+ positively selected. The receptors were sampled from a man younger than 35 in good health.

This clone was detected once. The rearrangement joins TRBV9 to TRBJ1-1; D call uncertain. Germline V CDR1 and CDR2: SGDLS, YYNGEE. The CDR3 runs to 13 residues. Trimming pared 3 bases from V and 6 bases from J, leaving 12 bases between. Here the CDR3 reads CASSADSRPEAFF. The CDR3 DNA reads TGTGCCAGCAGCGCCGACTCGCGGCCTGAAGCTTTCTTT.

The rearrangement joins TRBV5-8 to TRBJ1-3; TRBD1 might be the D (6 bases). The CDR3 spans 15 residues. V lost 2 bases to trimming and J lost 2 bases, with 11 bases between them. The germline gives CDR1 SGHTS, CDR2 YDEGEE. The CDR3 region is CASSFGGQTGNTIYF. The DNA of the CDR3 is TGTGCCAGCAGCTTCGGGGGGCAGACTGGAAACACCATATATTTT. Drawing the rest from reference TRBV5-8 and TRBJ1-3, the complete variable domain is EAGVTQSPTHLIKTRGQQATLRCSPISGHTSVYWYQQALGLGLQFLLWYDEGEERNRGNFPPRFSGRQFPNYSSELNVNALELEDSALYLCASSFGGQTGNTIYFGEGSWLTVV.

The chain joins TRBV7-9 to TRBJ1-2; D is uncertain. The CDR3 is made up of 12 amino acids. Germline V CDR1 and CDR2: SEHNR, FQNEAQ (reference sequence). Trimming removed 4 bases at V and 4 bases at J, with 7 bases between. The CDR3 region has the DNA TGTGCCAGCAGCTCGACCGTCTATGGCTACACCTTC. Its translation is CASSSTVYGYTF.

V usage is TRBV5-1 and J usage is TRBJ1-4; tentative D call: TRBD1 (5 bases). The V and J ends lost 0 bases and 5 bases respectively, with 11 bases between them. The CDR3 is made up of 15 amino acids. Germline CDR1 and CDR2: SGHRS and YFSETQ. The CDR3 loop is CASSLGLRENEKLFF. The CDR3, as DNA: TGCGCCAGCAGCTTGGGCCTCAGGGAGAATGAAAAACTGTTTTTT.

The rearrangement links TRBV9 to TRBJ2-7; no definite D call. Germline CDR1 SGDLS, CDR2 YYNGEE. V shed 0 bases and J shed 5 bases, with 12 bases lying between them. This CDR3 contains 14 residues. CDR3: CASSVGVPSDEQYF. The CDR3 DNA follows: TGTGCCAGCAGCGTAGGGGTCCCATCGGACGAGCAGTACTTC.

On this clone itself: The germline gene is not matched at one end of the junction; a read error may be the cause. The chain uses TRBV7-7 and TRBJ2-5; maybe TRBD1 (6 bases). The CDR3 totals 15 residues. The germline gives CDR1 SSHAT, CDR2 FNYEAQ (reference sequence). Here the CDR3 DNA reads TGTGCTAGCAGTCGAACCACAGGGCTTCAAGAGACCCAGTACTTC. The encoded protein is CASSRTTGLQETQYF. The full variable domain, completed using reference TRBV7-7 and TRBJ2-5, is GAGVSQSPRYKVTKRGQDVTLRCDPISSHATLYWYQQALGQGPEFLTYFNYEAQPDKSGLPSDRFSAERPEGSISTLTIQRTEQRDSAMYRCASSRTTGLQETQYFGPGTRLLVL.

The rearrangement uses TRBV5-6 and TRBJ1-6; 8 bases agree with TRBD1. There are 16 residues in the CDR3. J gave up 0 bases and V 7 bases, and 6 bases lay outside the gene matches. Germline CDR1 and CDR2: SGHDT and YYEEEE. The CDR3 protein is CASYMTGVSYNSPLHF. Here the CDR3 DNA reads TGTGCCAGCTATATGACAGGGGTCTCCTATAATTCACCCCTCCACTTT.

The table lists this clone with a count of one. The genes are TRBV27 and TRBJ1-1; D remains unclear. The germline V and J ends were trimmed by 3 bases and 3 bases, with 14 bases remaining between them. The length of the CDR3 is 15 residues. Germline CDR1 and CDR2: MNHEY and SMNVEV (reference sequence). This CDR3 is CASSLRWESDTEAFF. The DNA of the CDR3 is TGTGCCAGCAGTTTGAGGTGGGAATCCGACACTGAAGCTTTCTTT.

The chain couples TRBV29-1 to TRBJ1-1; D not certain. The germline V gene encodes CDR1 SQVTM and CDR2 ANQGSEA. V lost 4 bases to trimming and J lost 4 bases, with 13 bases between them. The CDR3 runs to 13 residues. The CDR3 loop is CSVGEGIATEAFF. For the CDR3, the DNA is TGCAGCGTTGGGGAGGGAATTGCCACTGAAGCTTTCTTT. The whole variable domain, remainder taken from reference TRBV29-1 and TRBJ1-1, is SAVISQKPSRDICQRGTSLTIQCQVDSQVTMMFWYRQQPGQSLTLIATANQGSEATYESGFVIDKFPISRPNLTFSTLTVSNMSPEDSSIYLCSVGEGIATEAFFGQGTRLTVV.

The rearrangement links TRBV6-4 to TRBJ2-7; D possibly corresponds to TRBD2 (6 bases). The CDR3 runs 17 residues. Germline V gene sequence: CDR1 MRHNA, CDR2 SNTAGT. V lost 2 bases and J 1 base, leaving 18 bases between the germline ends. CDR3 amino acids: CASSDTRDLLTSYEQYF. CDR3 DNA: TGTGCCAGCAGTGACACTCGGGACTTACTTACTTCCTACGAGCAGTACTTC.

CDR3 residues: CASSPPGQGMKVQFF. The DNA of the CDR3 is TGTGCCAGCTCACCACCTGGACAGGGGATGAAGGTGCAGTTCTTC. The chain links TRBV18 to TRBJ2-1; TRBD1 matches at 9 bases. Per germline, CDR1 KGHSH and CDR2 LQKENI. The CDR3 runs 15 residues. J lost 12 bases, V lost 0 bases, and 9 bases had no gene match. The whole variable domain, filled in from reference TRBV18 and TRBJ2-1, reads NAGVMQNPRHLVRRRGQEARLRCSPMKGHSHVYWYRQLPEEGLKFMVYLQKENIIDESGMPKERFSAEFPKEGPSILRIQQVVRGDSAAYFCASSPPGQGMKVQFFGPGTRLTVL.

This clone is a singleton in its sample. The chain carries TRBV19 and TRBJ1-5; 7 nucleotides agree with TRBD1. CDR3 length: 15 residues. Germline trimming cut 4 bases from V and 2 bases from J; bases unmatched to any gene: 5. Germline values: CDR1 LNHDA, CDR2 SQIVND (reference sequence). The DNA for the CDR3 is TGTGCCAGTAGTACTATAGACAGGGGCAATCAGCCCCAGCATTTT. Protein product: CASSTIDRGNQPQHF.

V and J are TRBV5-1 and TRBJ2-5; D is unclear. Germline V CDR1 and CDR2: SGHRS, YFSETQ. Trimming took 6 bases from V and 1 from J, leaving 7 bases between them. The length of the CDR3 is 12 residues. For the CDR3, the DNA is TGCGCCAGCAACTCCCTCCAAGAGACCCAGTACTTC. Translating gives CASNSLQETQYF.

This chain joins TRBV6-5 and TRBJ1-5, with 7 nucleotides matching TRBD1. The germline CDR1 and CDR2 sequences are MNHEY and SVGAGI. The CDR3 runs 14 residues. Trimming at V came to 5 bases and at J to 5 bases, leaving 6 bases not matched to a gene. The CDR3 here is CASSPEGADQPQHF. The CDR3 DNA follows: TGTGCCAGCAGTCCCGAGGGGGCAGATCAGCCCCAGCATTTT.

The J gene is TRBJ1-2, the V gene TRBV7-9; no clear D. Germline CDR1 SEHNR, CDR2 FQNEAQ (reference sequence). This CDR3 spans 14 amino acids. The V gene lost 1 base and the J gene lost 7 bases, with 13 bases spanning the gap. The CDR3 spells CASSLDTHWGGYTF. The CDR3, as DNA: TGTGCCAGCAGCTTAGATACCCACTGGGGTGGCTACACCTTC.